This TCR beta chain appears in the sequencing data of a study of blood T cell repertoires in COVID-19 (dated by TCRdb to 2020 to 2021). In the study overall: The collaborator samples originated in the United States, Italy and Spain and spanned the acute and convalescent phases of COVID-19. Samples came from the ongoing ImmuneRACE study (first 160 participants) plus 1,254 subjects from 6 global collaborators. The repertoires were released in a freely available public database meant as a resource for research on the immune response to SARS-CoV-2. Where HLA class I and class II types were available, the types were taken from metadata supplied by the sample provider, not from assay-based typing. Deeply sampled blood TCRbeta repertoires from subjects exposed to, actively infected with, or recovered from COVID-19 were included in the dataset. The material from the prospective study consisted of cDNA or gDNA derived from T cells, B-cell-depleted T cells, or PBMCs. A de-identified subject ID, COVID-19 status, age in years and sex were almost always included in the sample metadata.

This clone was recorded once. No antigen is known for it. No base qualities exist here, and no much larger clone lies one base off it. Findings and caveats that apply to the study as a whole: The quantity of clinical and demographic metadata differed by source and by participant and was supplied without curation.

In the prospective study, participants were 18 to 89 years old, resided in 20 to 30 geographic areas of the United States, and were enrolled through a virtual design. In the prospective study, cohorts were assigned on the basis of participant-reported clinical history obtained from a screening survey and a study questionnaire. Mobile phlebotomists in the prospective study collected whole blood, serum and a nasopharyngeal or oropharyngeal swab from every participant. Over a 2-month period, participants in the prospective study had the option of providing additional blood draws and questionnaires. Before DNA extraction, blood samples from the prospective study were shipped at room temperature or frozen. TCRbeta CDR3 regions were amplified from genomic DNA using the immunoSEQ Assay, a bias-controlled multiplex PCR. Concerning the study's data processing: The number of nucleated cells in each sample was estimated by amplification of reference gene primers within the assay. To quantify the absolute abundance of each unique TCRbeta CDR3 rearrangement, sequence reads were collapsed and filtered. For each sample, productive Simpson clonality was calculated by taking the square root of Simpson's diversity index across productive rearrangements. Entries here come from immuneACCESS through TCRdb and include only in-frame sequences with V and J called. Some clones fail to appear in such tables; in the studies checked, an unresolved V gene covers under half of the shortfall, and the cause of the remainder is unknown. Clonal size and the V and J genes are those of that table, whereas D and trimming came from the DNA. The sample has about 200,000 clones on record, approximately 89% of them singletons. Around 3.7% of the sample lies in the top ten.

From cysteine to phenylalanine, the CDR3 is 13 amino acids long. The kept DNA is CDR3 alone, 39 bases in frame from the first base. CDR1 and CDR2 were assigned from the germline V gene as SGHVS and FQNEAQ. V and J are trimmed by 7 bases and 1 base, and the gene matches miss 3 bases of the junction. The origin of this receptor is a woman aged 25-40 years with acute COVID-19. The V and J segments used are TRBV7-8 and TRBJ1-1; 7 bases in the junction line up with TRBD1. The sample taken for sequencing was PBMCs or T cells enriched from blood (not recorded which). The CDR3 here reads CASTRQGNTEAFF. DNA sequence: TGTGCCAGCACCCGACAGGGGAACACTGAAGCTTTCTTT.